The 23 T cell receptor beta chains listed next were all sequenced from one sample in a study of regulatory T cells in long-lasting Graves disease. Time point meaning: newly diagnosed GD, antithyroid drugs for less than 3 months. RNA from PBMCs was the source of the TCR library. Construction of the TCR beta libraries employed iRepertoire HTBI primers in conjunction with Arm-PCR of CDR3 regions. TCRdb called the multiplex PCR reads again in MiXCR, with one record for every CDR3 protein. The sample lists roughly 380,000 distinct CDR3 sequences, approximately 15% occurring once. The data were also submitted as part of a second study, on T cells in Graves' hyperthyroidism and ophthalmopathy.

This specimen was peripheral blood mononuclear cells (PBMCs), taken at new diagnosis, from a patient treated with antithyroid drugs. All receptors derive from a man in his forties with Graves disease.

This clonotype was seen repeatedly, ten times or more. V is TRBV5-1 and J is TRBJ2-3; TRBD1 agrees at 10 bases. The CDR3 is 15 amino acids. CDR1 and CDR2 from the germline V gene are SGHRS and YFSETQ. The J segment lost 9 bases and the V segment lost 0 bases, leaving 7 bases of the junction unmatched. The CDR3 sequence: CASSLVPGQGMTQYF. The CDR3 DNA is TGCGCCAGCAGCTTGGTTCCGGGACAGGGGATGACGCAGTATTTT.

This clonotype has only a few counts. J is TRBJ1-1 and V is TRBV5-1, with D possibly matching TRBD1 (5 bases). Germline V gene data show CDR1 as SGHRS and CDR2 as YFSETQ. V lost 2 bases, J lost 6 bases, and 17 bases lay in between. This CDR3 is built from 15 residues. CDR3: CASSLLGPKISEAFF. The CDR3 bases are TGCGCCAGCAGCTTACTGGGGCCAAAAATCTCTGAAGCTTTCTTT.

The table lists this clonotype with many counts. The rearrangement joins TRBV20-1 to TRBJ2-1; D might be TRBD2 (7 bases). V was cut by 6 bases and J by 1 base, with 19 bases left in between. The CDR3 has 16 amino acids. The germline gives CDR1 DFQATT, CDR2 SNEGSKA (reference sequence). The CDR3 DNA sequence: TGCAGTGCGTTGTTTCGCGGGGGCCCATCCTACAATGAGCAGTTCTTC. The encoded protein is CSALFRGGPSYNEQFF.

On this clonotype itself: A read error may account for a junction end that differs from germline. The chain's CDR3 is CAISESGQGYYGYTF. In DNA, the CDR3 is TGTGCCATCAGTGAGTCTGGGCAGGGCTACTATGGCTACACCTTC. The rearrangement links TRBV6-1 to TRBJ1-2; a weak D match, TRBD1 (5 bases). Germline V gives CDR1 MNHNS, CDR2 SASEGT. The CDR3 extends over 15 amino acids.

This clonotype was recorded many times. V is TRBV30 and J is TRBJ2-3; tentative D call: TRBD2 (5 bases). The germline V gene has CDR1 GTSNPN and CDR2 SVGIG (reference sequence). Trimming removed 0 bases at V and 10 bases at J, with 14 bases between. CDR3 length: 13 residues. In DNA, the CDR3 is TGTGCCTGGAGTGTACAGTTGAGGGATCCGCAGTATTTT. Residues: CAWSVQLRDPQYF. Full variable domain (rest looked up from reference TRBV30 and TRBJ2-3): SQTIHQWPATLVQPVGSPLSLECTVEGTSNPNLYWYRQAAGRGLQLLFYSVGIGQISSEVPQNLSASRPQDRQFILSSKKLLLSDSGFYLCAWSVQLRDPQYFGPGTRLTVL.

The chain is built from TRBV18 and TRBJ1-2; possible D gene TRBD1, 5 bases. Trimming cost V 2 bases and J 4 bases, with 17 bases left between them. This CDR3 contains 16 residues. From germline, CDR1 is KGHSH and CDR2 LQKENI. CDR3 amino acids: CASSPGMTETFYGYTF. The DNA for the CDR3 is TGTGCCAGCTCACCAGGGATGACAGAGACCTTCTATGGCTACACCTTC. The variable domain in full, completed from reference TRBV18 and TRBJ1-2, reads NAGVMQNPRHLVRRRGQEARLRCSPMKGHSHVYWYRQLPEEGLKFMVYLQKENIIDESGMPKERFSAEFPKEGPSILRIQQVVRGDSAAYFCASSPGMTETFYGYTFGSGTRLTVV.

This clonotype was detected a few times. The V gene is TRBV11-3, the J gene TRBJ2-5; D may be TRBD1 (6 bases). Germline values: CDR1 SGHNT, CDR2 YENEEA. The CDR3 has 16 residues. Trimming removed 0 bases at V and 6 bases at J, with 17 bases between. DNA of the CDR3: TGTGCCAGCAGCTTAGATCTAGGGGACAACCGGAAGACCCAGTACTTC. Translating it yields CASSLDLGDNRKTQYF.

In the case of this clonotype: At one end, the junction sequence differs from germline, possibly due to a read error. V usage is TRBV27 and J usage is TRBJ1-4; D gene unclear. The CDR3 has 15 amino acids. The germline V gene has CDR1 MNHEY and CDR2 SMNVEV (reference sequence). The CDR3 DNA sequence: TGTGCCAGCAGTTCCGATCGGGCAACTAATGAAAAACTGTCTTTT. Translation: CASSSDRATNEKLSF.

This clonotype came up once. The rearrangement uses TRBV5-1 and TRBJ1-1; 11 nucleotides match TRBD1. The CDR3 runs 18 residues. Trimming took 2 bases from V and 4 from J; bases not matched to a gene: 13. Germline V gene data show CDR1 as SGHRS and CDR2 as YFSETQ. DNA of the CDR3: TGCGCCAGCAGCTTAAAGGGACAGGGGGACGGTTGGGTCACTGAAGCTTTCTTT. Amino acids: CASSLKGQGDGWVTEAFF. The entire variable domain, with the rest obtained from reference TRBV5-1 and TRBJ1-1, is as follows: KAGVTQTPRYLIKTRGQQVTLSCSPISGHRSVSWYQQTPGQGLQFLFEYFSETQRNKGNFPGRFSGRQFSNSRSEMNVSTLELGDSALYLCASSLKGQGDGWVTEAFFGQGTRLTVV.

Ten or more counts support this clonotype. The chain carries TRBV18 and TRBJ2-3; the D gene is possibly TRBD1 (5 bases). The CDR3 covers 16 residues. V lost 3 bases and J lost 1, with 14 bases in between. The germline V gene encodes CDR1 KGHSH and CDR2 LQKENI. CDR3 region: CASSPASGKGTDTQYF. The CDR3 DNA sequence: TGTGCCAGCTCACCGGCCTCAGGGAAAGGCACAGATACGCAGTATTTT. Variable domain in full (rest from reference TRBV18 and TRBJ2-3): NAGVMQNPRHLVRRRGQEARLRCSPMKGHSHVYWYRQLPEEGLKFMVYLQKENIIDESGMPKERFSAEFPKEGPSILRIQQVVRGDSAAYFCASSPASGKGTDTQYFGPGTRLTVL.

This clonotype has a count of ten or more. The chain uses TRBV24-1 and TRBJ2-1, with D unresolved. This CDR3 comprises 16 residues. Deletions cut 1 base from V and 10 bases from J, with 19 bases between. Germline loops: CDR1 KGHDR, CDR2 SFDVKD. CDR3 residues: CATSDFADSGSTEQFF. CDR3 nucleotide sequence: TGTGCCACCAGTGATTTCGCGGATTCCGGTTCTACAGAGCAGTTCTTC.

The CDR3 reads CASSFSRTSGLSSTDTQYF. CDR3 nucleotide sequence: TGTGCCAGCAGTTTCTCCCGGACTAGCGGGTTATCTAGCACAGATACGCAGTATTTT. This chain connects TRBV28 to TRBJ2-3, with 11 bases that match TRBD2. CDR1 is MDHEN and CDR2 is SYDVKM in the germline V gene. Unmatched junction bases numbered 11, after V lost 3 bases and J lost 0 bases. The CDR3 covers 19 residues.

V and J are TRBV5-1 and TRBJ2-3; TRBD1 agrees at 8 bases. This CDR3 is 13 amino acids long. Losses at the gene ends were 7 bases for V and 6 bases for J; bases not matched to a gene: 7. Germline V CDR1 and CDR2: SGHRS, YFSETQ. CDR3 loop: CASVRTGMDTQYF. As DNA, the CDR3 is TGCGCCAGCGTAAGGACAGGGATGGATACGCAGTATTTT.

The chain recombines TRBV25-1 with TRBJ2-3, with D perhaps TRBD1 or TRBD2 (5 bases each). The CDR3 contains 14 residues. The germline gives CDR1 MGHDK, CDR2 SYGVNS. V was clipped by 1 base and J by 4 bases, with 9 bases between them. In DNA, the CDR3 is TGTGCCAGCAGTGAATGGGGGATCGCAGATACGCAGTATTTT. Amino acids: CASSEWGIADTQYF. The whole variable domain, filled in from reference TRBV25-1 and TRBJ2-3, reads EADIYQTPRYLVIGTGKKITLECSQTMGHDKMYWYQQDPGMELHLIHYSYGVNSTEKGDLSSESTVSRIRTEHFPLTLESARPSHTSQYLCASSEWGIADTQYFGPGTRLTVL.

CDR3 nucleotide sequence: TGTGCCAGCAGGTCCTACGGGACAGAAAACTATGGCTACACCTTC. It encodes CASRSYGTENYGYTF. The chain joins TRBV28 to TRBJ1-2, with 7 bases lining up with TRBD1. The CDR3 runs to 15 residues. The germline V gene encodes CDR1 MDHEN and CDR2 SYDVKM. V dropped 6 bases and J dropped 2; count of bases not matched to a gene: 9.

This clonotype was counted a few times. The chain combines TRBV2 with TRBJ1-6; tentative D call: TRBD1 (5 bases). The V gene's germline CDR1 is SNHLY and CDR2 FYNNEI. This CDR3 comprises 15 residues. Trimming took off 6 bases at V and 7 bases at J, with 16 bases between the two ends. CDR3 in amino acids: CASRDTLGGNSPLHF. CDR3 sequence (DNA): TGTGCCAGCAGGGACACACTTGGGGGAAATTCACCCCTCCACTTT.

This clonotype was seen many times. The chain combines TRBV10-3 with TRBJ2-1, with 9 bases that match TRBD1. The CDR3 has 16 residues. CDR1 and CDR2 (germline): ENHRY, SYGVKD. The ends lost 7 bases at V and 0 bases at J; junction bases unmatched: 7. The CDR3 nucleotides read TGTGCCATCACATGGGACAGGGAAAGCTCCTACAATGAGCAGTTCTTC. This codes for CAITWDRESSYNEQFF.

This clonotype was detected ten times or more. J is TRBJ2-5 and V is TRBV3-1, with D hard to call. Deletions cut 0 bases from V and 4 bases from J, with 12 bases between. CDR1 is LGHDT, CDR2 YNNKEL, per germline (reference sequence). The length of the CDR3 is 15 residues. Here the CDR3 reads CASSQDISFGETQYF. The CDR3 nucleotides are TGTGCCAGCAGCCAAGATATCAGCTTCGGAGAGACCCAGTACTTC.

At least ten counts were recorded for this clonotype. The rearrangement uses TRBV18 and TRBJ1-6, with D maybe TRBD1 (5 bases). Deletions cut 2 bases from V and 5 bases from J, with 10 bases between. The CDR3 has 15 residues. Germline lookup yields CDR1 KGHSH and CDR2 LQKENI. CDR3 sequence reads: CASSPGDRNNSPLHF. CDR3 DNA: TGTGCCAGCTCACCAGGCGACAGAAATAATTCACCCCTCCACTTT.

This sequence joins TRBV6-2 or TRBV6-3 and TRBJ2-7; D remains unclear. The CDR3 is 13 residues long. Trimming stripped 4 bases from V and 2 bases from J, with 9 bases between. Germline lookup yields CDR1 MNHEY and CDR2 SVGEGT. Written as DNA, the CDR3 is TGTGCCAGCAGTTTCGAGCGCACCTACGAGCAGTACTTC. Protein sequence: CASSFERTYEQYF.

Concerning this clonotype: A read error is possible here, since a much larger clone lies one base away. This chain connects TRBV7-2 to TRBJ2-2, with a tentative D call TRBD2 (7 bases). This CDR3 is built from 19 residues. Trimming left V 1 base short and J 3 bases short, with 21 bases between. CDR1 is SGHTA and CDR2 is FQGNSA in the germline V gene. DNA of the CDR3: TGTGCCAGCAGCTTAGTGCTGATATGGGGGGGCGCCGACACCGGGGAGCTGTTTTTT. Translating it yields CASSLVLIWGGADTGELFF.

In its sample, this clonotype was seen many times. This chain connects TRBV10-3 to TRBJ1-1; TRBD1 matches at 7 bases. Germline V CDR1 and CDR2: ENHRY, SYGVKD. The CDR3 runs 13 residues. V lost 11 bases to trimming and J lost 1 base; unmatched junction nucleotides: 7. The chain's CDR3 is CAGKGQTNTEAFF. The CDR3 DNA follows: TGTGCCGGCAAGGGACAGACGAACACTGAAGCTTTCTTT.

The CDR3 sequence: CATSRDGTGGLFQPQHF. The DNA of the CDR3 is TGTGCCACCAGCAGAGATGGGACAGGGGGTTTGTTTCAGCCCCAGCATTTT. The chain couples TRBV15 to TRBJ1-5, with TRBD1 matching 11 bases. Per germline, CDR1 LNHNV and CDR2 YYDKDF (reference sequence). The CDR3 is 17 amino acids. The trim removed 0 bases at V and 6 bases at J, leaving 7 bases unmatched.